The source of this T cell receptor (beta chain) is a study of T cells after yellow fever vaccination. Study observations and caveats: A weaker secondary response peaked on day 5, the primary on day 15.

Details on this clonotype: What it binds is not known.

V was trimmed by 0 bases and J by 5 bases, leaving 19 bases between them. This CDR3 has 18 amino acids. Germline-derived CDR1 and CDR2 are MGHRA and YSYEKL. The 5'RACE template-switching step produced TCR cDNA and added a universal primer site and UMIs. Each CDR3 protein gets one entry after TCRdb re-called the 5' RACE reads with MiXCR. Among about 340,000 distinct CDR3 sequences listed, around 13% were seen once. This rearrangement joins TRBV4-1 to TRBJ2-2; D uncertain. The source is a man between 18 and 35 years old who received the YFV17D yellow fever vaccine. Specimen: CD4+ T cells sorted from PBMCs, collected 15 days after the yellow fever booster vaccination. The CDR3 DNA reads TGCGCCAGCAGCCAAGATCGGGTCAAGGGCGTGGGGACCGGGGAGCTGTTTTTT. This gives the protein CASSQDRVKGVGTGELFF.